This TCR beta chain was identified in a study of T-cell memory formation after mild COVID-19. The wider study: Each donor largely had its own TCR clusters.

The sample holds many counts of this clonotype. Antigen specificity is unknown. V dropped 0 bases and J dropped 5; count of bases not matched to a gene: 7. Germline CDR1 and CDR2: SGHTA and FQGNSA. The CDR3 sequence is 16 residues long. Study results and limitations: Within pre-infection memory, some responding clones were found, suggesting cross-reactive memory joined.

A single record per CDR3 protein comes from TCRdb applying MiXCR to the 5' RACE reads. Of approximately 60,000 distinct CDR3 sequences in the sample, 9.5% were seen once. The sample consisted of PBMCs or a T cell subset sorted from them (not recorded which). This chain uses TRBV7-2 with TRBJ2-5, with TRBD2 matching 9 bases. The receptor's source is a man in his late teens or twenties who had mild COVID-19 (a few samples of this study predate the infection). Cell type and time point are not known. The chain's CDR3 is CASSLATLAGKETQYF. CDR3 nucleotide sequence: TGTGCCAGCAGCTTAGCTACGCTAGCGGGGAAGGAGACCCAGTACTTC.